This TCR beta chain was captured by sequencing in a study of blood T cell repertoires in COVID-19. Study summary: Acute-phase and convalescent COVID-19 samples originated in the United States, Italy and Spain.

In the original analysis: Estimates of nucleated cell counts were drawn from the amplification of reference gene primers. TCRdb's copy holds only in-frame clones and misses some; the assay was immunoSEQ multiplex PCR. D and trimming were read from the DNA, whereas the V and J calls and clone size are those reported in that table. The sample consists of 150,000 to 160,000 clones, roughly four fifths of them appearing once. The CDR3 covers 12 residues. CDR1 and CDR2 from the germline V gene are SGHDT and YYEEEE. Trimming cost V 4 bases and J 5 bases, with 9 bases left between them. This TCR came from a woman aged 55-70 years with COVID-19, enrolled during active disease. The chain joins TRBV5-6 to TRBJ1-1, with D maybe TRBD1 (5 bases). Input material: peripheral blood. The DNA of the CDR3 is TGTGCCAGCAGCGCAGGGTTTACTGAAGCTTTCTTT. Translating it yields CASSAGFTEAFF.